This TCR beta chain came from a study of blood T cell repertoires in COVID-19. As for the study in general: Acute-phase and convalescent COVID-19 samples originated in the United States, Italy and Spain.

The table lists this clone with a few counts. Original processing notes: Estimation of nucleated cell counts relied on the amplification of reference gene primers. Only in-frame clones appear in the TCRdb table, and some are missing; sequencing was by immunoSEQ multiplex PCR. V, J and clone size are those of that table, while D and trimming were read from the DNA. The sample holds over 100,000 clones, about 79% seen once. The CDR3 is 16 amino acids. After removal of 4 bases from V and 4 bases from J, the junction contained 13 bases not matched to a gene. Germline values: CDR1 SGHDT, CDR2 YYEEEE. The chain uses TRBV5-6 and TRBJ1-2, with TRBD1 matching over 7 bases. The sequence was collected from a woman at least 80 years old with acute or convalescent COVID-19. The sequenced sample consisted of peripheral blood. The CDR3 sequence: CASSQDRESFVYGYTF. The CDR3 DNA sequence: TGTGCCAGCAGCCAAGACAGGGAGTCCTTCGTCTATGGCTACACCTTC.